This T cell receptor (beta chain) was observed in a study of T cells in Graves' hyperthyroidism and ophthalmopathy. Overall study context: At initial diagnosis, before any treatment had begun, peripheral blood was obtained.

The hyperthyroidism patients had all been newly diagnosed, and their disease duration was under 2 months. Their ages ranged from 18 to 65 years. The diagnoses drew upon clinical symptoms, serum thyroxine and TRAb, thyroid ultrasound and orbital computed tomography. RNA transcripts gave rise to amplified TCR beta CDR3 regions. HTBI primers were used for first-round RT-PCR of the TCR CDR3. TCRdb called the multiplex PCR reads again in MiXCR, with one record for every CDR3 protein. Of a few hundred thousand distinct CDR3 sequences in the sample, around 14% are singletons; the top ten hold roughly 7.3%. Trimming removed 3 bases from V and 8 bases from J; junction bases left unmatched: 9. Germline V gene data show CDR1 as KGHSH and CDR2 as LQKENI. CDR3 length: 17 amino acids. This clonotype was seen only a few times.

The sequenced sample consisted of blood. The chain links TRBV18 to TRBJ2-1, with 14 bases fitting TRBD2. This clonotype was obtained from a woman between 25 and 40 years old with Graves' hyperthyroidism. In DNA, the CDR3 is TGTGCCAGCTCACCGCCGACTAGCGGGAGGGCCGAGGATGAGCAGTTCTTC. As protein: CASSPPTSGRAEDEQFF.